Below, 31 T cell receptor beta chains from the same sample are listed, as sequenced in a study of response to subunit inactivated influenza vaccine. Each CDR3 protein gets one entry after TCRdb re-called the RT-PCR reads with MiXCR. The table records hundreds of thousands of distinct CDR3 sequences, about 25% of them present only once. The sequenced sample was CD4+ T cells sorted from PBMCs, obtained about 5 days after vaccination. These receptors originate from a man over 45 who received an inactivated influenza vaccine.

The genes are TRBV10-3 and TRBJ2-1; maybe TRBD1 (6 bases). Deletions cut 3 bases from V and 0 bases from J, with 9 bases between. Germline CDR1 is ENHRY and CDR2 is SYGVKD. CDR3 length: 15 residues. CDR3 in amino acids: CAISDKGHSYNEQFF. In nucleotides, the CDR3 is TGTGCCATCAGTGATAAGGGACACTCCTACAATGAGCAGTTCTTC.

The chain combines TRBV20-1 with TRBJ2-3; D unresolved. Trimming stripped 8 bases from V and 2 bases from J, with 8 bases between. CDR1 DFQATT and CDR2 SNEGSKA come from the germline V gene (reference sequence). The CDR3 spans 11 residues. CDR3 bases: TGCAGTCTGGCGGTCACAGATACGCAGTATTTT. It is translated as CSLAVTDTQYF.

This clonotype was seen a handful of times. The chain joins TRBV12-3 or TRBV12-4 to TRBJ2-7; TRBD2 aligns across 13 bases. The CDR3 is made up of 16 amino acids. V was pared by 5 bases and J by 2 bases, with 6 bases of the junction left unmatched. CDR3 coding DNA: TGTGCCAGCAGTCCCGGGACTAGCGGGGCTCCCTACGAGCAGTACTTC. The encoded protein is CASSPGTSGAPYEQYF.

V and J are TRBV18 and TRBJ2-5; the D gene could be TRBD1 or TRBD2 (5 bases each). The CDR3 contains 14 residues. Trimming stripped 5 bases from V and 0 bases from J, with 10 bases between. CDR1 and CDR2 (germline): KGHSH, LQKENI. The CDR3 reads CASSTGRYQETQYF. CDR3 DNA sequence: TGTGCCAGCTCAACGGGACGGTACCAAGAGACCCAGTACTTC.

This clonotype was detected many times. The CDR3, as DNA: TGTGCCAGCAGAAACCGTACAGGGAGCTCCTACAATGAGCAGTTCTTC. The encoded protein is CASRNRTGSSYNEQFF. The gene calls are TRBV5-5 and TRBJ2-1, with TRBD1 as a possible D gene (6 bases). The V and J ends lost 5 bases and 0 bases respectively, with 15 bases between them. CDR1 SGHKS and CDR2 YYEKEE come from the germline V gene (reference sequence). This CDR3 spans 16 amino acids.

This rearrangement joins TRBV10-2 to TRBJ2-2; D not resolved. Germline V lookup: CDR1 WSHSY, CDR2 SAAADI. V lost 3 bases to trimming and J lost 2 bases, with 7 bases between them. The CDR3 length is 14 residues. The CDR3 loop reads CASSEWGNTGELFF. The CDR3 DNA follows: TGCGCCAGCAGTGAATGGGGAAACACCGGGGAGCTGTTTTTT.

The chain links TRBV7-9 to TRBJ1-2; tentative D call: TRBD1 (5 bases). This CDR3 spans 17 amino acids. Germline V gene lookup returns CDR1 SEHNR and CDR2 FQNEAQ (reference sequence). Trimming cost V 5 bases and J 4 bases, with 23 bases left between them. This CDR3 is CASSGNRIRAGSYGYTF. CDR3 nucleotide sequence: TGTGCCAGCAGCGGTAACAGGATAAGGGCCGGTAGCTATGGCTACACCTTC.

This clonotype was counted between two and nine times. V usage is TRBV25-1 and J usage is TRBJ2-3; D remains ambiguous. Germline V gene sequence: CDR1 MGHDK, CDR2 SYGVNS. Deletions cut 0 bases from V and 2 bases from J, with 12 bases between. The CDR3 runs to 16 residues. CDR3 sequence reads: CASSEYQNGVTDTQYF. DNA for the CDR3: TGTGCCAGCAGTGAATATCAGAACGGAGTCACAGATACGCAGTATTTT. The entire variable domain, with the rest obtained from reference TRBV25-1 and TRBJ2-3, is as follows: EADIYQTPRYLVIGTGKKITLECSQTMGHDKMYWYQQDPGMELHLIHYSYGVNSTEKGDLSSESTVSRIRTEHFPLTLESARPSHTSQYLCASSEYQNGVTDTQYFGPGTRLTVL.

The chain recombines TRBV2 with TRBJ1-5, with no clear D. Between the trimmed V and J ends, which lost 3 bases and 5 bases, there was a span of 8 bases. Germline CDR1 is SNHLY and CDR2 is FYNNEI. This CDR3 comprises 13 residues. CDR3: CASSDNGYQPQHF. The CDR3, as DNA: TGTGCCAGCAGTGATAACGGTTATCAGCCCCAGCATTTT.

There are many counts of this clonotype. The chain uses TRBV6-5 and TRBJ1-2, with TRBD1 matching over 9 bases. CDR1 and CDR2 (germline): MNHEY, SVGAGI. Losses at the gene ends were 2 bases for V and 8 bases for J; bases not matched to a gene: 6. CDR3 length: 14 residues. CDR3: CASSYRGQGGGYTF. The DNA of the CDR3 is TGTGCCAGCAGTTACCGGGGACAGGGAGGAGGCTACACCTTC.

The chain uses TRBV29-1 and TRBJ2-2; D uncertain. V was trimmed by 3 bases and J by 1 base, leaving 3 bases between them. CDR1 is SQVTM and CDR2 is ANQGSEA in the germline V gene. The CDR3 totals 12 residues. This chain's CDR3 is CSVDGNTGELFF. Written as DNA, the CDR3 is TGCAGCGTTGACGGGAACACCGGGGAGCTGTTTTTT.

This chain uses TRBV7-9 with TRBJ2-1; TRBD2 matches 12 bases. The ends lost 5 bases at V and 6 bases at J; junction bases unmatched: 8. This CDR3 is built from 16 residues. The germline V gene has CDR1 SEHNR and CDR2 FQNEAQ (reference sequence). The CDR3: CASSPRLAGVGNEQFF. The CDR3 bases are TGTGCCAGCAGCCCCCGACTAGCGGGGGTTGGCAATGAGCAGTTCTTC. Combining the CDR3 with reference TRBV7-9 and TRBJ2-1 gives the whole variable domain DTGVSQNPRHKITKRGQNVTFRCDPISEHNRLYWYRQTLGQGPEFLTYFQNEAQLEKSRLLSDRFSAERPKGSFSTLEIQRTEQGDSAMYLCASSPRLAGVGNEQFFGPGTRLTVL.

This clonotype was counted between two and nine times. The J gene is TRBJ2-1, the V gene TRBV5-1; D gene ambiguous. CDR1 and CDR2 (germline): SGHRS, YFSETQ. This CDR3 spans 15 amino acids. Trimming took off 0 bases at V and 1 base at J, with 8 bases between the two ends. The CDR3 nucleotides read TGCGCCAGCAGCTTGGCTGCTAAATCCTACAATGAGCAGTTCTTC. Protein product: CASSLAAKSYNEQFF.

V and J are TRBV10-3 and TRBJ2-6; TRBD1 agrees at 7 bases. CDR1 and CDR2 from the germline V gene are ENHRY and SYGVKD. V lost 4 bases, J lost 0 bases, and 6 bases stayed unmatched. This CDR3 has 17 amino acids. This CDR3 is CAISGQGNSSGANVLTF. As DNA, the CDR3 is TGTGCCATCAGTGGACAGGGTAATAGCTCTGGGGCCAACGTCCTGACTTTC.

This clonotype showed up just a few times. The chain couples TRBV3-1 to TRBJ1-1, with D possibly being TRBD1 (5 bases). Germline CDR1 LGHDT, CDR2 YNNKEL (reference sequence). Trimming cost V 4 bases and J 5 bases, with 14 bases left between them. CDR3 length: 14 amino acids. CDR3 nucleotide sequence: TGTGCCAGCAGCCCTTCAGGGCCCGGGACTGAAGCTTTCTTT. Its protein is CASSPSGPGTEAFF.

There are a few counts of this clonotype. This chain connects TRBV7-2 to TRBJ2-7, with D perhaps TRBD1 (5 bases). Germline-derived CDR1 and CDR2 are SGHTA and FQGNSA. The ends were cut back, 2 bases at V and 3 bases at J, with 17 bases in the middle. The CDR3 has 16 amino acids. The CDR3, as DNA: TGTGCCAGCAGCTTATCATGGACAAGCCCCGACTACGAGCAGTACTTC. It specifies CASSLSWTSPDYEQYF.

This clonotype was seen more than once but under ten times. This sequence joins TRBV12-3 or TRBV12-4 and TRBJ2-1, with D perhaps TRBD2 (6 bases). Trimming removed 10 bases at V and 0 bases at J, with 19 bases between. CDR3 length: 16 amino acids. CDR3 sequence (DNA): TGTGCCATCCCGAGGGTAAAGGGAGGCTCCTACAATGAGCAGTTCTTC. It is translated as CAIPRVKGGSYNEQFF.

This clonotype was seen a few times. J is TRBJ2-5 and V is TRBV5-1; D not resolved. The ends were cut back, 3 bases at V and 7 bases at J, with 19 bases in the middle. The CDR3 contains 15 residues. The germline V gene encodes CDR1 SGHRS and CDR2 YFSETQ. CDR3 in amino acids: CASSSSDGVRGTQYF. Written as DNA, the CDR3 is TGCGCCAGCAGCTCTTCGGACGGTGTTCGAGGGACCCAGTACTTC.

V usage is TRBV12-3 or TRBV12-4 and J usage is TRBJ2-3; D call uncertain. CDR3 length: 15 amino acids. V lost 2 bases to trimming and J lost 5 bases, with 14 bases between them. The DNA of the CDR3 is TGTGCCAGCAGTTTACACCGCAACGGCGGAGATACGCAGTATTTT. Encoded protein: CASSLHRNGGDTQYF.

The genes are TRBV9 and TRBJ1-5; D might be TRBD1 (6 bases). The germline V gene encodes CDR1 SGDLS and CDR2 YYNGEE. The CDR3 totals 14 residues. V lost 4 bases and J 3 bases, leaving 11 bases between the germline ends. CDR3 protein: CASSPGVFNQPQHF. As DNA, the CDR3 is TGTGCCAGCAGCCCAGGGGTTTTCAATCAGCCCCAGCATTTT.

The chain has TRBV12-3 or TRBV12-4 and TRBJ2-7; TRBD1 agrees at 9 bases. This CDR3 comprises 15 residues. Trimming removed 3 bases from V and 3 bases from J; junction bases left unmatched: 6. In DNA, the CDR3 is TGTGCCAGCAGTTTCAGGGGACAGGGTCTCTACGAGCAGTACTTC. It yields the protein CASSFRGQGLYEQYF.

The chain joins TRBV15 to TRBJ2-3, with 7 bases lining up with TRBD1. The ends lost 5 bases at V and 2 bases at J; junction bases unmatched: 10. Germline loops: CDR1 LNHNV, CDR2 YYDKDF (reference sequence). The CDR3 totals 16 residues. The CDR3 bases are TGTGCCACCAGCCCCCGGACAGGCAAACTCACAGATACGCAGTATTTT. Amino acids: CATSPRTGKLTDTQYF. The full variable domain, completed using reference TRBV15 and TRBJ2-3, is DAMVIQNPRYQVTQFGKPVTLSCSQTLNHNVMYWYQQKSSQAPKLLFHYYDKDFNNEADTPDNFQSRRPNTSFCFLDIRSPGLGDTAMYLCATSPRTGKLTDTQYFGPGTRLTVL.

The table lists this clonotype with many counts. The chain is built from TRBV7-2 and TRBJ2-2; the match to TRBD2 covers 11 bases. CDR3 length equals 15 residues. Germline loops: CDR1 SGHTA, CDR2 FQGNSA. V lost 5 bases, J lost 4 bases, and 3 bases stayed unmatched. The CDR3 is CASSPTSGGTGELFF. Written as DNA, the CDR3 is TGTGCCAGCAGCCCTACTAGCGGGGGCACCGGGGAGCTGTTTTTT.

This clonotype was detected a few times. V usage is TRBV19 and J usage is TRBJ2-7; 7 positions agree with TRBD1. Germline CDR1 reads LNHDA; CDR2 reads SQIVND (reference sequence). The CDR3 spans 14 residues. The junction had 4 bases not matched to a gene; V was cut back by 3 bases and J by 2 bases. Written as DNA, the CDR3 is TGTGCCAGTAGTATCAACAGGGGCCCCTACGAGCAGTACTTC. This sequence encodes CASSINRGPYEQYF.

The chain couples TRBV6-1 to TRBJ2-3; 10 nucleotides match TRBD2. Germline V CDR1 and CDR2: MNHNS, SASEGT. V trimming: 2 bases; J trimming: 3 bases; junction bases outside the gene matches: 5. The CDR3 runs to 16 residues. The CDR3 DNA sequence: TGTGCCAGCAGTGAATGGAGCGGGGGGGCAACAGATACGCAGTATTTT. Its protein product is CASSEWSGGATDTQYF.

This clonotype was picked up a small number of times. The chain employs TRBV6-1 and TRBJ2-1; a possible D gene is TRBD2 (5 bases). Germline V lookup: CDR1 MNHNS, CDR2 SASEGT. Trimming cost V 6 bases and J 5 bases, with 17 bases left between them. This CDR3 is built from 15 residues. The CDR3 here is CASRSGLAFNNEQFF. The CDR3, as DNA: TGTGCCAGCAGGTCTGGGCTAGCATTTAACAATGAGCAGTTCTTC.

V and J are TRBV29-1 and TRBJ2-5; weak D call: TRBD1 (5 bases). V gave up 6 bases and J gave up 3 bases, with 8 bases separating them. This CDR3 contains 11 residues. Per the germline V gene, CDR1 is SQVTM and CDR2 is ANQGSEA. For the CDR3, the DNA is TGCAGCGTAAGGGGAAAAGAGACCCAGTACTTC. Translation: CSVRGKETQYF.

At least ten counts were recorded for this clonotype. The CDR3 spells CASSLGFGYTF. The CDR3, as DNA: TGTGCCAGCAGTTTGGGGTTTGGCTACACCTTC. The rearrangement joins TRBV28 to TRBJ1-2, with D uncertain. V was clipped by 3 bases and J by 7 bases, with 6 bases between them. Germline CDR1 reads MDHEN; CDR2 reads SYDVKM. CDR3 length: 11 residues.

This chain links TRBV18 with TRBJ2-5; D gene ambiguous. Germline values: CDR1 KGHSH, CDR2 LQKENI. This CDR3 contains 13 residues. V was pared by 4 bases and J by 4 bases, with 10 bases between. The CDR3 here is CASSRTLGETQYF. DNA of the CDR3: TGTGCCAGCTCACGTACTCTAGGAGAGACCCAGTACTTC.

The chain is built from TRBV4-3 and TRBJ2-2, with D unclear. Germline V gene sequence: CDR1 LGHNA, CDR2 YSLEER. This CDR3 is 15 amino acids long. V shed 0 bases and J shed 6 bases, with 11 bases lying between them. CDR3 sequence: CASSQDDIRSGELFF. CDR3 coding DNA: TGCGCCAGCAGCCAAGACGACATAAGGTCCGGGGAGCTGTTTTTT.

This chain uses TRBV12-3 or TRBV12-4 with TRBJ1-5; possible D gene TRBD1, 5 bases. V lost 5 bases and J 7 bases, leaving 12 bases between the germline ends. The length of the CDR3 is 13 residues. The CDR3 DNA sequence: TGTGCCAGCAGTGTCGGGGCAAGGCAGCCCCAGCATTTT. Its protein product is CASSVGARQPQHF.